Listed below are T cell receptor beta chains from one sample, sequenced in a study of blood T cell repertoires in COVID-19. Here immunoSEQ multiplex PCR was the method, and the copy in TCRdb shows in-frame clones only, minus some. Of under 75,000 clones in the sample, 81% were seen once. What was sequenced was peripheral blood. Source of these receptors: a man older than 75 with acute or convalescent COVID-19. Each CDR3 is given without its conserved first and last residue. A D gene is named only where the DNA matches it firmly.

V | D | CDR3
TRBV4-3 | . | ASSPYRAKGYATNEKLF
TRBV10-2 | TRBD2 | ASSYPGLAGNEQF
TRBV7-3 | TRBD1 | ASSLGTGTDTQY
TRBV7-2 | . | ASSLGHSETQY
TRBV6-6 | . | ASSDMTGLNQPQH
TRBV5-4 | TRBD1 | ASSPGTASYEQY
TRBV3-1/TRBV3-2 | TRBD1 | ASSPKRQGVGGNSPLH
TRBV5-1 | . | ASSLFAGRGNTIY
TRBV5-1 | TRBD1 | ASSLSATGGLFQETQY
TRBV7-3 | . | ASSPRGGSGNTIY
TRBV5-1 | TRBD2 | ASSTSGYSYNEQF
TRBV5-5 | TRBD2 | ASSLFILAGGNTGELF
TRBV6-2/TRBV6-3 | TRBD1 | ASSYSTGGWTEAF
TRBV11-2 | . | ATAGDPMNTEAF
TRBV28 | . | ASTRDGFDEQF
TRBV7-9 | . | ASSPDRENEKLF